This is a list of T cell receptor beta chains from one sample in a study of shared clonotypes between healthy human individuals. This table comes from immunoSEQ multiplex PCR, and its TCRdb copy is limited to in-frame clones, with some not included. Seen here are under 600,000 clones, almost 80% observed once, and the top ten hold under 15%. The source material was PBMCs. Receptor source: a middle-aged woman in good health. Some clones in this sample may be carry-over from other donors' samples. The CDR3 runs from the conserved cysteine through the conserved F or W. D genes are given only for firm matches. A row's size may be missing; if present it is once, few, many or a size class.

J: TRBJ1-2; D: NA; V: TRBV2; size: once; DNA: TGTGCCAGCACGCGGCAGGTAGAAAACTATGGCTACACCTTC; CDR3: CASTRQVENYGYTF
J: TRBJ2-3; D: NA; V: TRBV6-5; size: NA; DNA: TGTGCCAGCAGCACCGATGGGACAGATACGCAGTATTTT; CDR3: CASSTDGTDTQYF
J: TRBJ1-2; D: NA; V: TRBV2; size: few; DNA: TGTGCCAGCACGAGGGAGCGGGGTGGCTACACCTTC; CDR3: CASTRERGGYTF
J: TRBJ2-7; D: TRBD2; V: TRBV9; size: NA; DNA: TGTGCCAGCAGCGTAGGACTAGCGCTCGAATCCTACGAGCAGTACTTC; CDR3: CASSVGLALESYEQYF
J: TRBJ2-7; D: TRBD2; V: TRBV29-1; size: NA; DNA: TGCAGCGTGGGGACTAGCGGACCCTACGAGCAGTACTTC; CDR3: CSVGTSGPYEQYF
J: TRBJ1-6; D: NA; V: TRBV11-2; size: NA; DNA: TGTGCCAGCAGCTTAGTTCGGGGCAGGGTCGCCCTCCACTTT; CDR3: CASSLVRGRVALHF
J: TRBJ2-3; D: TRBD2; V: TRBV7-2; size: NA; DNA: TGTGCCAGCAGCTTAACCTTACTAGCGGGAGGGCTTAATACGCAGTATTTT; CDR3: CASSLTLLAGGLNTQYF
J: TRBJ2-1; D: NA; V: TRBV18; size: few; DNA: TGTGCCAGCTCACCAGGCGACCCCTGGGATGAGCAGTTCTTC; CDR3: CASSPGDPWDEQFF
J: TRBJ1-1; D: NA; V: TRBV25-1; size: NA; DNA: TGTGCCAGCAGTGCCGCCCCTCTTGAAGCTTTCTTT; CDR3: CASSAAPLEAFF
J: TRBJ1-1; D: NA; V: TRBV19; size: NA; DNA: TGTGCCAGTAGTCCCGGCGGCGACACTGAAGCTTTCTTT; CDR3: CASSPGGDTEAFF
J: TRBJ2-1; D: TRBD2; V: TRBV6-1; size: NA; DNA: TGTGCCAGCAGTGAAGCCACTAGCGGGAGCAGTGAGCAGTTCTTC; CDR3: CASSEATSGSSEQFF
J: TRBJ2-5; D: NA; V: TRBV7-9; size: NA; DNA: TGTGCCAGCAGCCTCATCAGGGGTACAGGGGAGACCCAGTACTTC; CDR3: CASSLIRGTGETQYF
J: TRBJ1-4; D: NA; V: TRBV30; size: few; DNA: TGTGCCTGGAGTGTATTTGCTGAAAAACTGTTTTTT; CDR3: CAWSVFAEKLFF
J: TRBJ1-3; D: NA; V: TRBV28; size: NA; DNA: TGTGCCTGTTGGGGAGGGGACGACTCTGGAAACACCATATATTTT; CDR3: CACWGGDDSGNTIYF
J: TRBJ2-3; D: NA; V: TRBV28; size: NA; DNA: TGTGCCAGCTGCCTCATAGCAGATACGCAGTATTTT; CDR3: CASCLIADTQYF